The rows below give T cell receptor beta chains drawn from one sample of a study of Graves' ophthalmopathy and Graves' hyperthyroidism. One entry per CDR3 protein results from TCRdb running MiXCR on the multiplex PCR reads. The sample lists roughly 600,000 distinct CDR3 sequences, under 40% occurring once. Sequenced input: peripheral blood or thyroid tissue (not recorded which). These receptors all come from an adult man with Graves' hyperthyroidism. CDR3s include the opening cysteine and the closing phenylalanine or tryptophan.

J gene	V gene	CDR3 protein
TRBJ1-5	TRBV10-3	CAISESGPGRDQPQHF
TRBJ1-3	TRBV2	CASIGPFSGNTIYF
TRBJ2-7	TRBV7-8	CASSAGQGAQNEQYF
TRBJ2-5	TRBV30	CAWKRQSETQYF
TRBJ2-1	TRBV2	CASQLAGGPNEQFF
TRBJ2-1	TRBV19	CASSPAGDISRKEFSYNEQFF
TRBJ2-7	TRBV29-1	CSVGGAARPEEQYF
TRBJ2-7	TRBV24-1	CATSDKTGILYF
TRBJ1-4	TRBV20-1	CSAPGQRNEKLFF
TRBJ2-7	TRBV24-1	CATSDSQGFSYEQYF
NA	TRBV20-1	CSALSGQGRNEQFF
TRBJ1-1	TRBV2	CASSPTSGVGTEAFF
TRBJ2-7	TRBV5-5	CASSHRQGIDEQYF
TRBJ2-7	TRBV20-1	CSIPWDRAYEQYF
TRBJ1-2	TRBV5-8	CASSLDALGTRHGYTF
NA	TRBV5-1	CASSSRVDNEQFF
TRBJ1-2	TRBV20-1	CSASRSGGHGYTF
TRBJ1-1	TRBV10-3	CVMTGAINTEAFF
TRBJ1-2	TRBV5-8	CASSLDQRRYGYTF
TRBJ1-5	TRBV25-1	CASSGPPRGRMGQPQHF
TRBJ2-5	TRBV9	CASSVASGREETQYF
TRBJ2-2	TRBV2	CASSQEGRLDQGTGELFF
TRBJ1-1	TRBV27	CASSLSGGMNTEAFF
TRBJ1-5	TRBV6-1	CASSGAGTNQPQHF
NA	TRBV2	CASSEASGVLEQFF
TRBJ1-1	TRBV29-1	CSANTVELNTEAFF